The sequence of this TCR beta chain was determined in a study of blood T cell repertoires in COVID-19. Overall study context: Sources were T cells, B-cell-depleted T cells, or PBMCs; the material itself was cDNA or gDNA.

Original processing notes: Estimated nucleated cell counts came from reference gene primer amplification. Sequenced by immunoSEQ multiplex PCR; TCRdb stores in-frame clones only, minus some. D and trimming come from the DNA, and the V and J calls and clone size come from that table. The sample consists of around 190,000 clones, roughly 76% of them appearing once. V shed 0 bases and J 2 bases; nucleotides not matched to a gene: 11. This CDR3 region has 19 residues. Germline V gene data show CDR1 as MNHNS and CDR2 as SASEGT. Seattle participants joined during active infection and were tracked over time.

Material for sequencing was peripheral blood. The chain carries TRBV6-1 and TRBJ2-3; 10 bases map to TRBD2. The sequence was obtained from a woman in her thirties or forties with COVID-19, enrolled during active disease. This chain's CDR3 is CASSEARLGLAKNTDTQYF. The CDR3 bases are TGTGCCAGCAGTGAAGCGCGTTTGGGACTAGCGAAAAACACAGATACGCAGTATTTT.